The clone carrying this T cell receptor beta chain occurred once. Its specificity is unknown. The length of the CDR3 is 16 residues. The V and J ends lost 5 bases and 3 bases, in that order; junction bases with no gene match: 7. Germline loops: CDR1 SGHTA, CDR2 FQGNSA. This entry comes from a study of cytomegalovirus exposure and HLA in healthy donors. Whole-study results and caveats: In vitro experiments confirmed that three CMV-associated chains were specific for CMV antigens. Immune exposure data for these donors was limited to CMV serostatus.

The PCR made use of 60 Vbeta and 13 Jbeta primers. TCRdb's copy holds only in-frame clones and misses some; the assay was immunoSEQ multiplex PCR. In the table there are roughly 180,000 clones, around 78% of which are singletons. The source of this sequence is a female donor in good health and CMV-seronegative. The chain carries TRBV7-2 and TRBJ2-2; 9 bases line up with TRBD1. The source material was PBMCs. For the CDR3, the DNA is TGTGCCAGCAGCCGTCGACAGGGGGTGGACACCGGGGAGCTGTTTTTT. It encodes CASSRRQGVDTGELFF.